This T cell receptor (beta chain) originates from a study of cytomegalovirus exposure and HLA in healthy donors. In the study overall: Across 350 to 500 genotyped donors, roughly 80% landed in the Caucasian-associated ancestry cluster.

In the PCR, 60 Vbeta and 13 Jbeta primers were used. Data came from immunoSEQ multiplex PCR; TCRdb stores just in-frame clones and leaves some out. The sample table includes about 170,000 clones. Donors in the study were healthy people who gave bone marrow. Findings and limits, study-wide: Productive status was seen about 87% or about 30% of the time for most TCR beta V segments in an earlier analysis.

In regard to this clone: Antigen unknown.

The CDR3 has 14 amino acids. Trimming left V 0 bases short and J 4 bases short, with 10 bases between. CDR1 and CDR2 from the germline V gene are SEHNR and FQNEAQ (reference sequence). The TCR comes from a woman aged 55-75 years in good health and CMV-seronegative. The sample comprised PBMCs. The chain recombines TRBV7-9 with TRBJ2-7; D unclear. CDR3 residues: CASSLARSSYEQYF. For the CDR3, the DNA is TGTGCCAGCAGCTTAGCGCGGAGCTCTTACGAGCAGTACTTC. The full variable domain, completed using reference TRBV7-9 and TRBJ2-7, is DTGVSQNPRHKITKRGQNVTFRCDPISEHNRLYWYRQTLGQGPEFLTYFQNEAQLEKSRLLSDRFSAERPKGSFSTLEIQRTEQGDSAMYLCASSLARSSYEQYFGPGTRLTVT.